The 13 T cell receptor beta chains listed next were all sequenced from one sample in a study of shared clonotypes between healthy human individuals. The naive CD8 subset, CD45RO-negative cells positively selected for CCR7, excluded terminally differentiated effector memory CD45RA+ cells. The table came from immunoSEQ multiplex PCR; TCRdb's copy has only in-frame clones and leaves some out. The table lists about 1.9 million clones, roughly 93% of them singletons. The specimen sequenced was naive CD8+ T cells from PBMCs. The receptors were gathered from a man between 18 and 29 years old in good health. Some clones in this sample may be carry-over from other donors' samples.

The CDR3 is CAISDSDRGLEQYF. In DNA form, the CDR3 reads TGTGCCATCAGTGATTCGGACAGGGGGCTCGAGCAGTACTTC. This chain uses TRBV10-3 with TRBJ2-7; 11 nucleotides align to TRBD1. Germline CDR1 and CDR2: ENHRY and SYGVKD. The CDR3 contains 14 residues. J lost 6 bases, V lost 3 bases, and 4 bases had no gene match.

The rearrangement uses TRBV15 and TRBJ2-7; possibly TRBD1 for D (5 bases). CDR3 length: 17 amino acids. Trimming took off 1 base at V and 2 bases at J, with 18 bases between the two ends. Per germline, CDR1 LNHNV and CDR2 YYDKDF (reference sequence). In DNA form, the CDR3 reads TGTGCCACCAGCAGAGGCCTCAAAGAAGGGGCGGCCTACGAGCAGTACTTC. It specifies CATSRGLKEGAAYEQYF.

The chain is built from TRBV13 and TRBJ2-7; D unresolved. Germline V gene sequence: CDR1 PRHDT, CDR2 FYEKMQ (reference sequence). The V end lost 3 bases, the J end lost 2 bases, and 14 bases lay between the germline ends. This CDR3 is built from 15 residues. The CDR3 DNA reads TGTGCCAGCAGCTTGGTTCGGCAGGCCGCCTACGAGCAGTACTTC. It encodes CASSLVRQAAYEQYF.

This rearrangement joins TRBV19 to TRBJ2-3, with 11 bases matching TRBD1. The CDR3 loop spans 15 amino acids. V was clipped by 8 bases and J by 6 bases; unmatched bases: 10. Germline CDR1 LNHDA, CDR2 SQIVND (reference sequence). The CDR3 region has the DNA TGTGCCAGTCTGGGACAGGGGGGGCATCGGGATACGCAGTATTTT. This codes for CASLGQGGHRDTQYF. Full variable domain (rest looked up from reference TRBV19 and TRBJ2-3): DGGITQSPKYLFRKEGQNVTLSCEQNLNHDAMYWYRQDPGQGLRLIYYSQIVNDFQKGDIAEGYSVSREKKESFPLTVTSAQKNPTAFYLCASLGQGGHRDTQYFGPGTRLTVL.

This chain links TRBV29-1 with TRBJ2-1, with D possibly being TRBD1 (6 bases). The CDR3 is made up of 12 amino acids. Trimming shortened V by 7 bases and J by 4 bases, and 11 bases separated the two germline ends. Germline values: CDR1 SQVTM, CDR2 ANQGSEA. The CDR3 loop is CSAVGGYNEQFF. DNA for the CDR3: TGCAGCGCAGTAGGGGGTTACAATGAGCAGTTCTTC.

V is TRBV7-8 and J is TRBJ2-7; TRBD2 is a possible D gene (5 bases). The CDR3 totals 13 residues. Trimming cost V 5 bases and J 5 bases, with 13 bases left between them. The germline V gene encodes CDR1 SGHVS and CDR2 FQNEAQ. CDR3 loop: CASSERPGNEQYF. As DNA, the CDR3 is TGTGCCAGCAGCGAACGCCCCGGGAACGAGCAGTACTTC. Full variable domain (remainder filled in from reference TRBV7-8 and TRBJ2-7): GAGVSQSPRYKVAKRGQDVALRCDPISGHVSLFWYQQALGQGPEFLTYFQNEAQLDKSGLPSDRFFAERPEGSVSTLKIQRTQQEDSAVYLCASSERPGNEQYFGPGTRLTVT.

This chain joins TRBV19 and TRBJ1-2; 12 nucleotides line up with TRBD1. V trimming: 11 bases; J trimming: 6 bases; junction bases outside the gene matches: 16. Germline V CDR1 and CDR2: LNHDA, SQIVND (reference sequence). This CDR3 has 16 residues. In DNA form, the CDR3 reads TGTGCCCGACCTCCCAGGGGGACAGGGGGCGAGGATGGCTACACCTTC. Its translation is CARPPRGTGGEDGYTF. Together with reference TRBV19 and TRBJ1-2, the CDR3 gives the full variable domain: DGGITQSPKYLFRKEGQNVTLSCEQNLNHDAMYWYRQDPGQGLRLIYYSQIVNDFQKGDIAEGYSVSREKKESFPLTVTSAQKNPTAFYLCARPPRGTGGEDGYTFGSGTRLTVV.

V is TRBV2 and J is TRBJ2-5; D not resolved. V was trimmed by 6 bases and J by 1 base, leaving 12 bases between them. This CDR3 comprises 14 residues. CDR1 is SNHLY and CDR2 is FYNNEI in the germline V gene. In nucleotides, the CDR3 is TGTGCCAGCAGCCGAACTGGACCCCAAGAGACCCAGTACTTC. Translated, it gives CASSRTGPQETQYF.

The J gene is TRBJ2-7, the V gene TRBV11-2; the match to TRBD1 covers 9 bases. Germline CDR1 SGHAT, CDR2 FQNNGV. This CDR3 contains 15 residues. The junction had 10 bases not matched to a gene; V was cut back by 4 bases and J by 6 bases. The CDR3 spells CASSSRLGQGREQYF. The CDR3 DNA is TGTGCCAGCAGCTCCCGACTGGGACAGGGACGCGAGCAGTACTTC.

The chain employs TRBV7-9 and TRBJ2-7, with D perhaps matching TRBD1 (5 bases). The CDR3 has 12 amino acids. CDR1 is SEHNR, CDR2 FQNEAQ, per germline (reference sequence). Deletions cut 8 bases from V and 11 bases from J, with 19 bases between. In nucleotides, the CDR3 is TGTGCCAGCGGCCCTGGATCCAGGGTGGAGTACTTC. It specifies CASGPGSRVEYF.

The rearrangement uses TRBV19 and TRBJ1-5; 7 nucleotides match TRBD1. The CDR3 covers 16 residues. V lost 4 bases, J lost 2 bases, and 8 bases stayed unmatched. The V gene's germline CDR1 is LNHDA and CDR2 SQIVND (reference sequence). The CDR3 here is CASSSRQGVRNQPQHF. Here the CDR3 DNA reads TGTGCCAGTAGTAGCCGACAGGGCGTTCGCAATCAGCCCCAGCATTTT.

Concerning this clone: This same CDR3 is encoded by further DNA sequences in the sample. V is TRBV9 and J is TRBJ2-3; TRBD2 matches at 12 bases. Germline lookup yields CDR1 SGDLS and CDR2 YYNGEE. V lost 3 bases to trimming and J lost 3 bases; unmatched junction nucleotides: 2. This CDR3 contains 15 residues. The CDR3 is CASSAGLAGTDTQYF. The CDR3 DNA sequence: TGTGCCAGCAGCGCCGGACTAGCGGGGACAGATACGCAGTATTTT.

The rearrangement joins TRBV7-9 to TRBJ2-3; 8 nucleotides align to TRBD2. This CDR3 spans 14 amino acids. V was clipped by 6 bases and J by 1 base; unmatched bases: 3. The germline gives CDR1 SEHNR, CDR2 FQNEAQ (reference sequence). The CDR3 here is CASRNGRGTDTQYF. DNA of the CDR3: TGTGCCAGCAGAAACGGGAGGGGCACAGATACGCAGTATTTT.